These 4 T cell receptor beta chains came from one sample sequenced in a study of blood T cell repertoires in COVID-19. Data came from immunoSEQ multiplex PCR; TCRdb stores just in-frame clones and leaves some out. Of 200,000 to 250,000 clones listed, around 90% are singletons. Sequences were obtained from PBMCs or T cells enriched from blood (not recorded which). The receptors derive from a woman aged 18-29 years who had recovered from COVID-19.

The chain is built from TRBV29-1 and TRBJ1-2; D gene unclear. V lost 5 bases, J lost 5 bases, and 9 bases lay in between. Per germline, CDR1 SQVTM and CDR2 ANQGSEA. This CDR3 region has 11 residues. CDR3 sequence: CSVYSSYGYTF. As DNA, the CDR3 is TGCAGCGTTTATAGTTCTTATGGCTACACCTTC. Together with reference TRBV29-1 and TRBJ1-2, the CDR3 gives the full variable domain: SAVISQKPSRDICQRGTSLTIQCQVDSQVTMMFWYRQQPGQSLTLIATANQGSEATYESGFVIDKFPISRPNLTFSTLTVSNMSPEDSSIYLCSVYSSYGYTFGSGTRLTVV.

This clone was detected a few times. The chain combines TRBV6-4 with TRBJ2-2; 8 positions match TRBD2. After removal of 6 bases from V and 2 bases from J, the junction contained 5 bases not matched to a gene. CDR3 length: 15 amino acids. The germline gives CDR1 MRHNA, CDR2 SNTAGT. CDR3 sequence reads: CASSPLADNTGELFF. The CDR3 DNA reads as TGTGCCAGCAGCCCACTAGCGGACAACACCGGGGAGCTGTTTTTT.

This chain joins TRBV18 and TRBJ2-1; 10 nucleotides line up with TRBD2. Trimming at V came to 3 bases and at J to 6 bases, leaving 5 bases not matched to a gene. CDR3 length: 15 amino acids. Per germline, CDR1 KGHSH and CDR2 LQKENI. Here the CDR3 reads CASSPGEREGNEQFF. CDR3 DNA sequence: TGTGCCAGCTCACCGGGGGAGCGGGAGGGCAATGAGCAGTTCTTC.

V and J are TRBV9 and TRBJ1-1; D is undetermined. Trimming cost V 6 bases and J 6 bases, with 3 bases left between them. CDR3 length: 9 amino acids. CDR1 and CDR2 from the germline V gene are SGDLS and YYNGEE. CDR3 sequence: CASTAEAFF. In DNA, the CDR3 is TGTGCCAGCACTGCTGAAGCTTTCTTT.